A selection of T cell receptor beta chains follows, all from one sample in a study of blood T cell repertoires in COVID-19. Produced via immunoSEQ multiplex PCR; TCRdb's table is partial and in-frame only. Among 25,000 to 30,000 clones listed, around 89% were seen once. The source material was peripheral blood. These receptors were obtained from a man in his 60s with acute or convalescent COVID-19. Both conserved end residues are part of each CDR3. Fields, in order: J gene, CDR3 length, clone size, V gene, D gene, CDR3 DNA, CDR3 protein. D genes are given only for firm matches. The size entry is marked missing in some rows and otherwise reads once, few, many or a size class.

TRBJ1-6	15	.	TRBV30	.	TGTGCCTGGAGTTTGCAGGGTTTATATAATTCACCCCTCCACTTT	CAWSLQGLYNSPLHF
TRBJ1-1	13	.	TRBV5-1	TRBD1	TGCGCCAGCAGCCAACCAGGGGGAACTGAAGCTTTCTTT	CASSQPGGTEAFF
TRBJ1-5	14	.	TRBV18	.	TGTGCCAGCGGGTCACAGGGTGGAGATCAGCCCCAGCATTTT	CASGSQGGDQPQHF
TRBJ1-1	14	.	TRBV5-4	.	TGTGCCAGCAGCTTGGAAGGGGGGAACACTGAAGCTTTCTTT	CASSLEGGNTEAFF
TRBJ1-5	13	.	TRBV19	TRBD1	TGTGCCAGCAACAGGGGGTTCAATCAGCCCCAGCATTTT	CASNRGFNQPQHF
TRBJ2-3	17	.	TRBV18	TRBD2	TGTGCCAGCTCACCCCCTAGCGGGGGACCTAGCACAGATACGCAGTATTTT	CASSPPSGGPSTDTQYF
TRBJ1-2	17	.	TRBV19	.	TGTGCCAGTAGTATAGATCTCCGACAGCTAGCTAACTATGGCTACACCTTC	CASSIDLRQLANYGYTF
TRBJ2-1	16	few	TRBV27	TRBD2	TGTGCCAGCAGTTCCCTAGCGGGGTACTCCTACAATGAGCAGTTCTTC	CASSSLAGYSYNEQFF
TRBJ1-2	10	.	TRBV20-1	.	TGCAGTGCTGCCCGGACTAGCTACACCTTC	CSAARTSYTF
TRBJ2-1	13	.	TRBV12-3/TRBV12-4	TRBD1	TGTGCCAGCAGGCGGACAGGGTTAGATGAGCAGTTCTTC	CASRRTGLDEQFF
TRBJ1-1	15	.	TRBV20-1	TRBD1	TGCAGTGCTAGTAGGGACAGGGTGATGAACACTGAAGCTTTCTTT	CSASRDRVMNTEAFF
TRBJ2-2	15	.	TRBV16	.	TGTGCCAGCAGCCAATCGTCCGGGATCACCGGGGAGCTGTTTTTT	CASSQSSGITGELFF
TRBJ1-2	19	.	TRBV19	TRBD1	TGTGCCAGTAGTCCCCGGGGACAGGGAAAGAGAGGGGATCACTATGGCTACACCTTC	CASSPRGQGKRGDHYGYTF
TRBJ1-5	13	.	TRBV12-3/TRBV12-4	.	TGTGCCAGCAATGGGGGCCTCAATCAGCCCCAGCATTTT	CASNGGLNQPQHF
TRBJ2-1	15	.	TRBV7-2	TRBD2	TGTGCCAGCAGCTTAGCAAGCGGGGGATACAATGAGCAGTTCTTC	CASSLASGGYNEQFF
TRBJ1-2	12	once	TRBV2	.	TGTGCCAGCAGTCGGCTCCCGGGAGGCTACACCTTC	CASSRLPGGYTF
TRBJ1-5	14	.	TRBV10-3	TRBD1	TGTGCCATCAGTGGCAGGGGGAACGATCAGCCCCAGCATTTT	CAISGRGNDQPQHF
TRBJ2-7	11	.	TRBV20-1	.	TGCAGTGAACAGGGAGATGTTGGGCAGTACTTC	CSEQGDVGQYF
TRBJ1-4	15	.	TRBV24-1	TRBD1	TGTGCCACCAGTGATTTGGGCAGGGGGCATGAAAAACTGTTTTTT	CATSDLGRGHEKLFF
TRBJ2-1	17	.	TRBV7-2	TRBD2	TGTGCCAGCAGCTTAAGGGGTAGCGGGAGCCCTCCCAATGAGCAGTTCTTC	CASSLRGSGSPPNEQFF
TRBJ1-3	13	.	TRBV30	.	TGTGCCTGGAGACCGACTGGGGGAAACACCATATATTTT	CAWRPTGGNTIYF
TRBJ1-5	13	.	TRBV18	.	TGTGCCAGCTCACCCGGACTCAATCAGCCCCAGCATTTT	CASSPGLNQPQHF
TRBJ2-5	18	.	TRBV4-2	TRBD2	TGTGCCAGCAGCCAAGATGGGATAGCGGGAGGGAGGGTAGAGACCCAGTACTTC	CASSQDGIAGGRVETQYF
TRBJ2-3	15	.	TRBV10-3	TRBD2	TGTGCCATCAGTGAGTCGTTGCGGGAGTCGGATACGCAGTATTTT	CAISESLRESDTQYF
TRBJ2-7	16	once	TRBV11-2	.	TGTGCCAGCAGCTTAGCGTCTACTAGTTCGTCCTACGAGCAGTACTTC	CASSLASTSSSYEQYF
TRBJ2-7	15	.	TRBV6-5	TRBD1	TGTGCCAGCAGTCCAGGGGACAGTGGTGTCTACGAGCAGTACTTC	CASSPGDSGVYEQYF
TRBJ2-7	15	.	TRBV28	TRBD2	TGTGCCAGCAGTTTTATGGCGGGAGGGAGATACGAGCAGTACTTC	CASSFMAGGRYEQYF
TRBJ1-1	15	once	TRBV9	TRBD1	TGTGCCAGCAGCGTAGGGGACAGACCGAACACTGAAGCTTTCTTT	CASSVGDRPNTEAFF
TRBJ1-1	13	.	TRBV28	.	TGTGCCAGCAGTAGGGGTCTTAAGGCTGAAGCTTTCTTT	CASSRGLKAEAFF
TRBJ1-2	13	.	TRBV2	.	TGTGCCAGCAGTGCAACGGACATTTATGGCTACACCTTC	CASSATDIYGYTF
TRBJ2-2	15	.	TRBV7-8	TRBD2	TGTGCCAGCAGCCGTAGCGGGAGCGGGACCGGGGAGCTGTTTTTT	CASSRSGSGTGELFF